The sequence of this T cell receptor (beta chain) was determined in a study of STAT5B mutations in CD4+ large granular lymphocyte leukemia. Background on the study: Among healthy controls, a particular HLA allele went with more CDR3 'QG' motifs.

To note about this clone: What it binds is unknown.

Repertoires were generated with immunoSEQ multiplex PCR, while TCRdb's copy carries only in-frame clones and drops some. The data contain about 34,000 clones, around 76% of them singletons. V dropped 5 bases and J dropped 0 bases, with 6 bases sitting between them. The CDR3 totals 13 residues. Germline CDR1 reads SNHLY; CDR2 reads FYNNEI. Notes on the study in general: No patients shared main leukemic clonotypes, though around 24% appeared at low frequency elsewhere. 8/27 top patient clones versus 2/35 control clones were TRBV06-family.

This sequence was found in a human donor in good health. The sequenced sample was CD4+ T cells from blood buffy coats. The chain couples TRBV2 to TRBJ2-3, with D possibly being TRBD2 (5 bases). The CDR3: CASSRGSTDTQYF. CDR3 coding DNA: TGTGCCAGCAGTCGGGGTAGCACAGATACGCAGTATTTT.